This TCR beta chain was retrieved from a study of blood T cells in healthy people across ages. This CDR3 is 14 amino acids long. V was cut by 3 bases and J by 0 bases, with 6 bases left in between. Germline V gene sequence: CDR1 DFQATT, CDR2 SNEGSKA (reference sequence). This clonotype was picked up a small number of times. A J-beta primer mix and a sample-barcoded 5' primer were used in a second PCR of about 6 to 12 cycles. Sequencing recovered at least 3 million CDR3-containing paired-end reads from each sample. TCRdb reprocessed the 5' RACE reads via MiXCR and lists one record per CDR3 protein. The table records about 640,000 distinct CDR3 sequences, about 54% of them present only once. Each donor supplied roughly 9.2 milliliters of peripheral blood. Per-sample yields of isolated PBMCs were at least 6 million.

The chain links TRBV20-1 to TRBJ2-6, with D unresolved. Sequenced: blood. This sequence originates from a man in his sixties in good health. The CDR3 loop is CSASTTSGANVLTF. The CDR3 nucleotides read TGCAGTGCTAGCACCACCTCTGGGGCCAACGTCCTGACTTTC.